This record concerns one T cell receptor (beta chain) sequence. The CDR3 loop spans 14 amino acids. Trimming removed 2 bases from V and 6 bases from J; junction bases left unmatched: 7. Germline V gene data show CDR1 as SGHNT and CDR2 as YYREEE (reference sequence). Patients from Seattle were sampled longitudinally, starting during active infection. This sample is drawn from a study of blood T cell repertoires in COVID-19. Whole-study context: T cells, B-cell-depleted T cells, or PBMCs provided the cDNA or gDNA that served as material.

The repertoire was sequenced with immunoSEQ multiplex PCR; TCRdb's copy has only in-frame clones and lacks some. The sample includes 95,000 to 120,000 clones, 75% to 90% of them seen just once. The chain employs TRBV5-4 and TRBJ2-7, with 8 positions matching TRBD2. The sample comprised peripheral blood. This clonotype originated in a woman aged 60-75 years with COVID-19, enrolled during active disease. The CDR3 nucleotides are TGTGCCAGCAGCTTAGCGGGGGCGTCTGCCGAGCAGTACTTC. It translates to CASSLAGASAEQYF.